This T cell receptor (beta chain) stems from a study of vaccination and CD4 T cells after COVID-19 (dated by TCRdb to about 2022). About the full investigation: Convalescent patients had a positive SARS-CoV-2 result on nasal swab PCR, and of these patients, 8 or 9 had mild disease and one had severe disease. Culture stimuli were overlapping spike peptide pools from SARS-CoV-2 and from the common cold coronaviruses HCoV-NL63, HCoV-OC43 and HCoV-229E. The time from the second vaccine dose to post-vaccine blood sampling had a median of 72 days and ranged from about 12 to 241 days. Control cultures used a CEFX viral epitope pool as positive control, an HIV-1 Nef peptide pool as negative control, or no peptide. In under twelve COVID-19 convalescent patients and a few infection-naive healthy vaccine recipients, researchers compared the spike-specific CD4+ TCR repertoire from before mRNA vaccination with the repertoire from after. Two doses of either the Pfizer-BioNTech BNT162b2 vaccine (n=8) or the Moderna mRNA-1273 vaccine (n=2) were administered to participants. The convalescent cohort included six males and four females, with two Hispanic individuals, seven Caucasians, two Asians and one multiracial person. Post-COVID blood samples from convalescent patients were collected a median of around 100 days after diagnosis, with a range of 35 to 161 days. What the authors observed across the whole study: Among convalescent patients, a median about 86% of the SARS-CoV-2-reactive clones seen after vaccination appeared only after vaccination, which suggests priming specific to the vaccine. The number of convalescent patients in the study was relatively small, and the study did not examine early timepoints following natural infection. Of the vaccine-specific clones in convalescent patients, 304 of 307, or nearly all, reacted only to SARS-CoV-2 spike and did not cross-react with common cold coronaviruses. The median count of SARS-CoV-2-reactive clonotypes went up from 20 to 25 after infection to 38 after vaccination, although the change was not significant.

As concerns this clonotype: Its antigen target is currently unknown. It has no much larger one-base neighbor in the sample; base qualities were not kept.

CDR1 and CDR2 are drawn from the germline V gene: KGHSH, LQKENI. After removal of 6 bases from V and 2 bases from J, the junction retains 7 bases not matched to a gene. Its CDR3 holds 14 amino acids, cysteine through phenylalanine. The entry retains the CDR3 DNA only, 42 bases that are in frame from base 1. Per the publication, the treatment or condition label means: approximately nine-day PBMC culture with coronavirus spike peptide pools or control peptides (ViraFEST assay). To expand antigen-specific T cells with peptide pools and then pick out the expanded clonotypes through TCR sequencing, the study relied on the ViraFEST assay. The positive SARS-CoV-2 PCR tests of the convalescent patients were dated from March to December 2020, before the Alpha, Beta and Delta variants emerged in the United States. Each well held around 2 million PBMCs cultured in IMDM containing approximately 5.3% human AB serum and 9 to 10 IU/ml IL-2, with 8.5 to 10 ug/ml peptide pools added. On days 3 and 7, half of the culture medium was replaced with fresh IL-2-containing medium. After 9 to 11 days of culture, CD4+ T cells were isolated by negative selection with the EasySep CD4+ T cell isolation kit. PBMCs were separated from whole blood using Ficoll-Paque Plus gradient centrifugation and then either used fresh or cryopreserved at -140C. Culture conditions were generally each tested in triplicate wells.

Libraries were made using PCR. DNA from cultured CD4+ T cells underwent TCR sequencing with the Oncomine TCR Beta short-read assay at the Johns Hopkins FTIC core. The QIAamp micro DNA kit was used to extract genomic DNA from the cultured CD4+ T cells. The Oncomine TCR Beta libraries from cultured CD4+ T cells were pooled using unique dual indexes and then sequenced on an Illumina iSeq 100. Per the source publication's procedure: Non-productive sequences were removed, and CDR3s not starting with C, not ending with F or W, or shorter than 7 amino acids were discarded. Antigen-specific clonotypes were identified using the MANAFEST web application through comparison of peptide-stimulated wells with reference and other culture wells. Positive clones required FDR below 0.05, an odds ratio above 5, and productive frequency above 0.1% in at least two of three replicate wells. A clonotype counted as cross-reactive if it showed significant expansion both in the SARS-CoV-2 spike wells and in at least one common cold coronavirus spike condition. Using R version 3.6.1, CDR3 homology was evaluated through Levenshtein distances (stringdist) along with unrooted phylogenetic trees (ape). TCRdb applied fastp at Q25 and MiXCR to the public reads, then kept only in-frame beta chains. CDR3 protein duplicates are merged, each entry listing the most common genes and DNA. In this record, the V and J calls reflect TCRdb's handling and not the investigators' own analysis. Across this sample there are around 13,000 distinct CDR3 sequences, with under 25% seen only once. The biggest ten clones account for over 12% of the sample.

Sequenced: cultured CD4+ T cells from blood. The sequence joins TRBV18 to TRBJ2-7; 7 middle bases align to TRBD1. This clonotype originated in a human donor with COVID-19. The nucleotide sequence is given as TGTGCCAGCTCTCCAGCAGGGGGTACCTACGAGCAGTACTTC. Its translation reads: CASSPAGGTYEQYF.